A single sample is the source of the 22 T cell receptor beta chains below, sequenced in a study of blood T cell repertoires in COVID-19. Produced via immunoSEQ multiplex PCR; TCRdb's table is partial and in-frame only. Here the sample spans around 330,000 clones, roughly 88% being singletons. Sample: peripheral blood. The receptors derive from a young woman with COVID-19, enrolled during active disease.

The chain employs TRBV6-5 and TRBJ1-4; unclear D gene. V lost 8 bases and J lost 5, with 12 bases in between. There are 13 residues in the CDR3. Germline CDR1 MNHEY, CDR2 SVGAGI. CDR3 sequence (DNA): TGTGCCAGCGCATCAGGAAAAAATGAAAAACTGTTTTTT. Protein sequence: CASASGKNEKLFF.

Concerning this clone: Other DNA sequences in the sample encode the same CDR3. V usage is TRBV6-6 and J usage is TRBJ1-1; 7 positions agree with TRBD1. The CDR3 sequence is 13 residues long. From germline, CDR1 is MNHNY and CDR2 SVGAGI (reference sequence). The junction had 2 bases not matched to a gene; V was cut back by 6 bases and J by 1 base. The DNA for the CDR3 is TGTGCCAGCAGCCGACAGGGGAACACTGAAGCTTTCTTT. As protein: CASSRQGNTEAFF.

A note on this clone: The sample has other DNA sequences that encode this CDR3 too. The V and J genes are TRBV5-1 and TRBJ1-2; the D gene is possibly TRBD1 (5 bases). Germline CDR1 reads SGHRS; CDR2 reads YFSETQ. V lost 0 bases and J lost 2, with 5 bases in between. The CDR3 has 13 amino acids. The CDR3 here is CASSLGQNYGYTF. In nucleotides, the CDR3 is TGCGCCAGCAGCTTGGGACAGAACTATGGCTACACCTTC.

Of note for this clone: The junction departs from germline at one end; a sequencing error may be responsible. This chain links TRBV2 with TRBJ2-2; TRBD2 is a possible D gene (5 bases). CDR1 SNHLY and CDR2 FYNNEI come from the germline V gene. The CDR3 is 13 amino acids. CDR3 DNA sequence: TGTGCCAGCAGATGGGAGAACAGCGGGGAGCTGTTTTTT. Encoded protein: CASRWENSGELFF.

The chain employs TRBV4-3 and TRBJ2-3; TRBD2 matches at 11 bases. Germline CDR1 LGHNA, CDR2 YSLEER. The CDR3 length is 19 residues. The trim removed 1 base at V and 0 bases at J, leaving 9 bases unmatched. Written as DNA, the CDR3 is TGCGCCAGCAGCCAAGCGGTAGCGGGGGGGGCAAGTAGCACAGATACGCAGTATTTT. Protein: CASSQAVAGGASSTDTQYF.

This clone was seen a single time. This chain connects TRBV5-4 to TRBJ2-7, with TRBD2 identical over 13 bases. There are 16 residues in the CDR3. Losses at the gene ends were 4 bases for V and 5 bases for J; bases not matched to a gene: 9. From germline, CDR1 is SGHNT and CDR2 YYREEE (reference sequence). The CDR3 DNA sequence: TGTGCCAGCAGCCAAGGACTAGCGGGGGTGGATGACGAGCAGTACTTC. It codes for CASSQGLAGVDDEQYF.

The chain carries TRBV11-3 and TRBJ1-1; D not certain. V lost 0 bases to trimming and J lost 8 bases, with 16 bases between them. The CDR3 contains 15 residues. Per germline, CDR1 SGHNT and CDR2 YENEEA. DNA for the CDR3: TGTGCCAGCAGCTTAGATCCCCTTGCGCGGTTGGAAGCTTTCTTT. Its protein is CASSLDPLARLEAFF.

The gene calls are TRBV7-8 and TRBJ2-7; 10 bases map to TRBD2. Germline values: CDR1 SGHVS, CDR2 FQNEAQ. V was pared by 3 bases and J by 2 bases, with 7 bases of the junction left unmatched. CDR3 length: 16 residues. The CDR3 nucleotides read TGTGCCAGCAGCTTGGGGGGACTAGCGACTCCCTACGAGCAGTACTTC. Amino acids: CASSLGGLATPYEQYF.

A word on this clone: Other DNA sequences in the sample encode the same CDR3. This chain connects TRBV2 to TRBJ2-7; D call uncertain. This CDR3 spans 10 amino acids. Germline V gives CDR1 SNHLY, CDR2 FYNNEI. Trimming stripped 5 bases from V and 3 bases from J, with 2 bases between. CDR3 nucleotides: TGTGCCAGCAGTCGCTACGAGCAGTACGTC. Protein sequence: CASSRYEQYV.

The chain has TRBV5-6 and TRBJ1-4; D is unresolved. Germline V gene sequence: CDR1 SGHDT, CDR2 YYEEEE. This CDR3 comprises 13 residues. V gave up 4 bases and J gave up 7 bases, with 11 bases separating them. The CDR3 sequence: CASSPETPEKLFF. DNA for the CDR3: TGTGCCAGCAGCCCAGAAACACCTGAAAAACTGTTTTTT.

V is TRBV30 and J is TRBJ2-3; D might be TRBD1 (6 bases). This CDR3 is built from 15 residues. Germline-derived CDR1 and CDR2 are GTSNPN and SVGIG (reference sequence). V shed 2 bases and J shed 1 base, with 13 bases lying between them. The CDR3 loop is CAWSSIGGGTDTQYF. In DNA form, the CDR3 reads TGTGCCTGGAGTTCGATAGGGGGTGGCACAGATACGCAGTATTTT.

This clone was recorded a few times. The CDR3 nucleotides are TGTGCCAGCAGCTTATCGCAGGGGGCAGGTACTGAAGCTTTCTTT. This encodes CASSLSQGAGTEAFF. The chain uses TRBV7-9 and TRBJ1-1, with 8 bases that match TRBD1. The germline CDR1 and CDR2 sequences are SEHNR and FQNEAQ (reference sequence). This CDR3 contains 15 residues. V was clipped by 2 bases and J by 5 bases; unmatched bases: 7. Combining the CDR3 with reference TRBV7-9 and TRBJ1-1 gives the whole variable domain DTGVSQNPRHKITKRGQNVTFRCDPISEHNRLYWYRQTLGQGPEFLTYFQNEAQLEKSRLLSDRFSAERPKGSFSTLEIQRTEQGDSAMYLCASSLSQGAGTEAFFGQGTRLTVV.

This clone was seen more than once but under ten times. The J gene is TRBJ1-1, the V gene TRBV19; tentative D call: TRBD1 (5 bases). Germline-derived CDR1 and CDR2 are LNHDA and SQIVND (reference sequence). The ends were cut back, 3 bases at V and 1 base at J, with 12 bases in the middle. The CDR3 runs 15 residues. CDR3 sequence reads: CASSIPGGANTEAFF. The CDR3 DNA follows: TGTGCCAGTAGTATCCCGGGAGGGGCGAACACTGAAGCTTTCTTT.

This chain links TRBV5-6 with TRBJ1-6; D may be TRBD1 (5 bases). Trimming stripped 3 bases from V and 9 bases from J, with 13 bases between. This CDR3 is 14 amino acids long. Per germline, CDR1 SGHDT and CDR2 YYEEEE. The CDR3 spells CASSSPRGSSPLHF. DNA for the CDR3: TGTGCCAGCAGCTCTCCAAGGGGCAGTTCACCCCTCCACTTT. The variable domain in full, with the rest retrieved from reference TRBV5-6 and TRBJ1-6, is DAGVTQSPTHLIKTRGQQVTLRCSPKSGHDTVSWYQQALGQGPQFIFQYYEEEERQRGNFPDRFSGHQFPNYSSELNVNALLLGDSALYLCASSSPRGSSPLHFGNGTRLTVT.

The CDR3 bases are TGTGCCAGCAGTTACAGGCGGGAAGAGACCCAGTACTTC. This translates into CASSYRREETQYF. The chain couples TRBV6-6 to TRBJ2-5; a weak D match, TRBD2 (5 bases). Looked up from germline, CDR1 is MNHNY and CDR2 is SVGAGI (reference sequence). This CDR3 comprises 13 residues. The V end was cut by 2 bases, the J end by 3 bases, with 7 bases between.

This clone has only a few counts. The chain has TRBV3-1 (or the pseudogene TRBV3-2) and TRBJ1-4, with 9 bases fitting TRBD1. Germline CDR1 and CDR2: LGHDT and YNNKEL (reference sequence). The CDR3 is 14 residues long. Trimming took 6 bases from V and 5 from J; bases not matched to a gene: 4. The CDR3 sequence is CASRRQGGNEKLFF. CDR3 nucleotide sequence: TGTGCCAGCAGGAGACAGGGGGGGAATGAAAAACTGTTTTTT.

The CDR3 nucleotides read TGTGCCAGTAGTATTCGTCTGAACACTGAAGCTTTCTTT. This sequence encodes CASSIRLNTEAFF. The chain is built from TRBV19 and TRBJ1-1; D gene unclear. The ends were cut back, 3 bases at V and 0 bases at J, with 5 bases in the middle. The CDR3 length is 13 residues. Germline CDR1 reads LNHDA; CDR2 reads SQIVND (reference sequence).

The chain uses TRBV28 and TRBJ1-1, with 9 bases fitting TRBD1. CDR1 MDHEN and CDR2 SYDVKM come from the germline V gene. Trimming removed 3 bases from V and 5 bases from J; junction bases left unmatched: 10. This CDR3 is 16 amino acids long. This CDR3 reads CASSFLYGTGSTEAFF. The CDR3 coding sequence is TGTGCCAGCAGTTTTCTTTATGGGACAGGGTCGACTGAAGCTTTCTTT. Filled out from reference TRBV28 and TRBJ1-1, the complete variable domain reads DVKVTQSSRYLVKRTGEKVFLECVQDMDHENMFWYRQDPGLGLRLIYFSYDVKMKEKGDIPEGYSVSREKKERFSLILESASTNQTSMYLCASSFLYGTGSTEAFFGQGTRLTVV.

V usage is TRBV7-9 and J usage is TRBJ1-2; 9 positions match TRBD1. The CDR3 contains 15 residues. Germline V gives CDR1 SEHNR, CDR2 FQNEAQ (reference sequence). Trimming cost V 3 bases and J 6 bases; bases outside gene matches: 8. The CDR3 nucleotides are TGTGCCAGCAGCTTTCTACAGGGGGCAGGAGATGGCTACACCTTC. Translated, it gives CASSFLQGAGDGYTF.

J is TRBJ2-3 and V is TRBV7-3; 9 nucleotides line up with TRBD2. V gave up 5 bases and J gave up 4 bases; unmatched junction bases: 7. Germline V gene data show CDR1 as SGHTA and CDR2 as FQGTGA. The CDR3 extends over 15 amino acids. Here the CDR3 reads CASSPRGGLADTQYF. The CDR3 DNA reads TGTGCCAGCAGCCCGCGGGGGGGCCTCGCAGATACGCAGTATTTT.

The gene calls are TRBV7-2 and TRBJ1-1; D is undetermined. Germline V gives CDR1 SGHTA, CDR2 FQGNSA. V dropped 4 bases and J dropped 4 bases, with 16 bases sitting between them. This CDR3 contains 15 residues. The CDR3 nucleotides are TGTGCCAGCAGCTCTAATGTGGCGCGGGGCACTGAAGCTTTCTTT. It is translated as CASSSNVARGTEAFF.

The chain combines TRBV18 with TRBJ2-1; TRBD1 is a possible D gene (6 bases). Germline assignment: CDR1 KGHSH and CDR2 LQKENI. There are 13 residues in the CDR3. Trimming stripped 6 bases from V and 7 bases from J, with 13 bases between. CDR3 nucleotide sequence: TGTGCCAGCTCCAACAGGGAAAAGAATGAGCAGTTCTTC. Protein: CASSNREKNEQFF.